The present T cell receptor (beta chain) was sequenced within a study of blood T cell repertoires in COVID-19. Original handling: Researchers report that nucleated cell counts were estimated from reference gene primer amplification. Sequencing was performed with immunoSEQ multiplex PCR; in TCRdb, only in-frame clones are kept and a portion is missing. D and trimming were read from the DNA, whereas the V and J calls and clone size are those reported in that table. The table records hundreds of thousands of clones, about 84% of them present only once. Adults between roughly 18 and 89 years of age took part from about two dozen US areas. Among Cohort 3 donors, those recovered had two negative PCRs, clearance, or symptom resolution. This clone was observed many times. The sequence derives from a woman in her forties or fifties who had recovered from COVID-19. Sequencing was done on a sample of PBMCs or T cells enriched from blood (not recorded which).

This CDR3 reads CASSKARQGLIEYGYTF. As DNA, the CDR3 is TGTGCCAGCAGCAAAGCGCGGCAGGGGCTCATTGAATATGGCTACACCTTC. The V and J genes are TRBV21-1 and TRBJ1-2; no DNA check was done on the table's D call, TRBD1. TRBV21-1 is shown as a pseudogene. The CDR3 runs 17 residues.